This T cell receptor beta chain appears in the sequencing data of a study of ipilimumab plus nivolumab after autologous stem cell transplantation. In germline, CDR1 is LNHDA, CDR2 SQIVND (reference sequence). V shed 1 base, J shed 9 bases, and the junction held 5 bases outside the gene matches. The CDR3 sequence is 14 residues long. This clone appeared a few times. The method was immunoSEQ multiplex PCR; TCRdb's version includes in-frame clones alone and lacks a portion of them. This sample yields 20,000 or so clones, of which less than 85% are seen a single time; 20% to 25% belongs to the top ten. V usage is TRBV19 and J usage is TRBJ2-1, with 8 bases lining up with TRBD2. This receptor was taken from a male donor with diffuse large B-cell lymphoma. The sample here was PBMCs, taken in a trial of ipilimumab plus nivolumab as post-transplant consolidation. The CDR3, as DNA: TGTGCCAGTAGTATAGGCGGGAGGCTCGGTGAGCAGTTCTTC. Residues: CASSIGGRLGEQFF.